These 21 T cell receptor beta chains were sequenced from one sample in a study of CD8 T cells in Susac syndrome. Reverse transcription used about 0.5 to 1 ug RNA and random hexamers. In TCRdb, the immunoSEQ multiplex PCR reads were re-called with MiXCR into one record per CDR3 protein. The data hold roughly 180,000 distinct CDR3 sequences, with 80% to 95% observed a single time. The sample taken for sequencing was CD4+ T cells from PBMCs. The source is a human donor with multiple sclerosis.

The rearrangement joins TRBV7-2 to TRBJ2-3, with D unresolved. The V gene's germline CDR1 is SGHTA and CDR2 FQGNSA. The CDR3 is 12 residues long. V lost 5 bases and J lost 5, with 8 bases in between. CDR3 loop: CASSPARDTQYF. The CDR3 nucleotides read TGTGCCAGCAGCCCCGCCCGAGATACGCAGTATTTT.

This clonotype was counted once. The CDR3 DNA reads as TGTGCCAGCTCCCAAACAGGCAGCATGATGAACACTGAAGCTTTCTTT. Its protein is CASSQTGSMMNTEAFF. The rearrangement links TRBV18 to TRBJ1-1; D perhaps matches TRBD1 (5 bases). Germline lookup yields CDR1 KGHSH and CDR2 LQKENI. With 6 bases removed from V and 0 bases from J, the gap between germline ends came to 17 bases. This CDR3 has 16 residues.

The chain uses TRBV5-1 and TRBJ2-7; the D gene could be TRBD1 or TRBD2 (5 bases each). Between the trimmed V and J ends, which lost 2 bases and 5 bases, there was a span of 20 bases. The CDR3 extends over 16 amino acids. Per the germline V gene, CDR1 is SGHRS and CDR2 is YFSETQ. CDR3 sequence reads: CASSLLPRGVSDEQYF. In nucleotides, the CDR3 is TGCGCCAGCAGCTTACTGCCGCGAGGGGTTAGCGACGAGCAGTACTTC.

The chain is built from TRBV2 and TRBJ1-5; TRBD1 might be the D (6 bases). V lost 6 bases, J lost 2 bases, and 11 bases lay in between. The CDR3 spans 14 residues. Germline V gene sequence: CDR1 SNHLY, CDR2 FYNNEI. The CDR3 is CASSQGLGNQPQHF. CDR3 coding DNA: TGTGCCAGCAGCCAGGGGCTTGGCAATCAGCCCCAGCATTTT.

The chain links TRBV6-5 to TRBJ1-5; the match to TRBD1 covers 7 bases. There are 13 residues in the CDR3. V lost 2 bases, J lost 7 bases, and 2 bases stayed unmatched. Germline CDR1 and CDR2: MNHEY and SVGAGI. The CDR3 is CASSYDRDQPQHF. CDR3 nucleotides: TGTGCCAGCAGTTACGACAGGGACCAGCCCCAGCATTTT.

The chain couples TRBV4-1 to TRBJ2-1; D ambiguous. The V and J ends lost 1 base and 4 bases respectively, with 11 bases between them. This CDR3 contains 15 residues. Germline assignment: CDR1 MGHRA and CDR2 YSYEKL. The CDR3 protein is CASSQARSRYNEQFF. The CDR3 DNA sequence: TGCGCCAGCAGCCAAGCCAGAAGTAGATACAATGAGCAGTTCTTC.

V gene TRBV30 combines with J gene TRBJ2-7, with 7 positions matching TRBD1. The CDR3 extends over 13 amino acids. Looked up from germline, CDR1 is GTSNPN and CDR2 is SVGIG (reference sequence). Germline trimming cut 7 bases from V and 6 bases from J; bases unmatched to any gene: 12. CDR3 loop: CALTGTVAAEQYF. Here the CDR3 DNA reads TGTGCCTTGACCGGGACAGTCGCAGCCGAGCAGTACTTC. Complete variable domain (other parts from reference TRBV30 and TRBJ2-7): SQTIHQWPATLVQPVGSPLSLECTVEGTSNPNLYWYRQAAGRGLQLLFYSVGIGQISSEVPQNLSASRPQDRQFILSSKKLLLSDSGFYLCALTGTVAAEQYFGPGTRLTVT.

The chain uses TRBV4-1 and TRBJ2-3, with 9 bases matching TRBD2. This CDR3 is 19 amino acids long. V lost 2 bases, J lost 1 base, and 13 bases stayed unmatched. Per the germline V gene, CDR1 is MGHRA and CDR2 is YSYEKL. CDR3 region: CASSQRGLAGTSGTDTQYF. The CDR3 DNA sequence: TGCGCCAGCAGCCAACGAGGGCTAGCGGGAACCTCTGGCACAGATACGCAGTATTTT.

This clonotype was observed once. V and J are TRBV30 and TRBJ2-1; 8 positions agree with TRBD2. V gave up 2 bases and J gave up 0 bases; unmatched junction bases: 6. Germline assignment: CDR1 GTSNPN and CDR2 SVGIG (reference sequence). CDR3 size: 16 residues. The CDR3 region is CAWSPPGGRSYNEQFF. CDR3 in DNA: TGTGCCTGGAGTCCTCCGGGGGGGCGCTCCTACAATGAGCAGTTCTTC.

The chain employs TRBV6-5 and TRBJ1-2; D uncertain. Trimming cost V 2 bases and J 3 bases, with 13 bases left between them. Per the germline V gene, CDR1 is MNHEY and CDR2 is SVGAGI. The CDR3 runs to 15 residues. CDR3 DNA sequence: TGTGCCAGCAGTTACGGTCTAGGCGAGTACTATGGCTACACCTTC. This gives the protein CASSYGLGEYYGYTF.

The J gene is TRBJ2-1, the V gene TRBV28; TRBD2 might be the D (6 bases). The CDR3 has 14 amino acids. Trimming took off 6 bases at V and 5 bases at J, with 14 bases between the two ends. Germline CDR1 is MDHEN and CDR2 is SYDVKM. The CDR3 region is CASSRRDQHNEQFF. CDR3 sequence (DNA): TGTGCCAGCAGCCGGAGGGACCAACACAATGAGCAGTTCTTC.

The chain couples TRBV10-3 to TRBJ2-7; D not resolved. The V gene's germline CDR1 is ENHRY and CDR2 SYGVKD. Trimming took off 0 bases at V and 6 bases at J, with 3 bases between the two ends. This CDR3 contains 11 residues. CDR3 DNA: TGTGCCATCAGTGAGTCGCTCGAGCAGTACTTC. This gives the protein CAISESLEQYF.

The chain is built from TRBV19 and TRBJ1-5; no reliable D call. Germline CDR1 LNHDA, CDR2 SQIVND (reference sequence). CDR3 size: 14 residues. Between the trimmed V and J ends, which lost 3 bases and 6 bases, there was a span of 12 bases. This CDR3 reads CASSIDPKVQPQHF. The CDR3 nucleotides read TGTGCCAGTAGTATTGATCCGAAAGTTCAGCCCCAGCATTTT.

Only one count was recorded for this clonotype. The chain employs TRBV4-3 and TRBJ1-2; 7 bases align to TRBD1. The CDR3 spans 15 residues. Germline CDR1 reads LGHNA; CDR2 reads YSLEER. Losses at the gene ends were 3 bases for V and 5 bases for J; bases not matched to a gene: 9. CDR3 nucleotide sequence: TGCGCCAGCAGCCACTTAACCGGGACAGAGTATGGCTACACCTTC. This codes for CASSHLTGTEYGYTF.

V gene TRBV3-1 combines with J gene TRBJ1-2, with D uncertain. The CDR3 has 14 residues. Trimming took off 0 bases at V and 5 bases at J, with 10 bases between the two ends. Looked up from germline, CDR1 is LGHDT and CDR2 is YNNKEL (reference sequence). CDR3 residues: CASSQDPVSYGYTF. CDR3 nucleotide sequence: TGTGCCAGCAGCCAAGACCCAGTTTCATATGGCTACACCTTC.

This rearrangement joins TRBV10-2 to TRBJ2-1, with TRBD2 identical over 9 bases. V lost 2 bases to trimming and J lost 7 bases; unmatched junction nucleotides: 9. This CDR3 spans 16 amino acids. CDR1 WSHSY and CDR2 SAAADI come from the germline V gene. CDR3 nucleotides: TGCGCCAGCAGTGAGAAATTCCTAGCGGGAAGGAATGAGCAGTTCTTC. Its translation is CASSEKFLAGRNEQFF.

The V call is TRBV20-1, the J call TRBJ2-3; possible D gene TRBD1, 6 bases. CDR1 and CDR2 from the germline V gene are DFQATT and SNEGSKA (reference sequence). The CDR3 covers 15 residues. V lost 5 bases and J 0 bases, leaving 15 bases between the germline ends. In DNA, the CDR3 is TGCAGTGCTTATACCCCAGGGGTCAGCACAGATACGCAGTATTTT. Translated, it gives CSAYTPGVSTDTQYF.

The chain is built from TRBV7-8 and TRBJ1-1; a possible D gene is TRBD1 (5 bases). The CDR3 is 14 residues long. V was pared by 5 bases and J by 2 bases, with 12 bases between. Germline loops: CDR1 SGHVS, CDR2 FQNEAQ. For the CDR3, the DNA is TGTGCCAGCAGCCCGACAGTGATTAACACTGAAGCTTTCTTT. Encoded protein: CASSPTVINTEAFF.

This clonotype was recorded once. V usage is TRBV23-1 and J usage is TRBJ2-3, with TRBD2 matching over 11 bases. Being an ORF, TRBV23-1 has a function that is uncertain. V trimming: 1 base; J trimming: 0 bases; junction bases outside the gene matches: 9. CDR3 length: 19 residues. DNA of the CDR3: TGCGCCAGCAGTCAATTACCTAGCGGGAGGCCTGCTAGCACAGATACGCAGTATTTT. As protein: CASSQLPSGRPASTDTQYF.

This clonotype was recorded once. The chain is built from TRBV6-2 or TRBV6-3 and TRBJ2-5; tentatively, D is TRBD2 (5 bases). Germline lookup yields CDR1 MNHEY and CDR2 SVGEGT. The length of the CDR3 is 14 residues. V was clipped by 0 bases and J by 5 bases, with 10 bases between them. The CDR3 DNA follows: TGTGCCAGCAGTTACTCCGGGATTGAGGAGACCCAGTACTTC. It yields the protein CASSYSGIEETQYF.

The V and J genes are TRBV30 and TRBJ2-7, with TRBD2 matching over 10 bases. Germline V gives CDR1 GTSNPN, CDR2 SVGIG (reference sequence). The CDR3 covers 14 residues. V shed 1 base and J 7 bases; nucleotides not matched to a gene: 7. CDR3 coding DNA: TGTGCCTGGAGTGCTAGCGGGGGCCGCGGGGAGCAGTACTTC. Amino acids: CAWSASGGRGEQYF.